This T cell receptor beta chain was sequenced in a study of cytomegalovirus exposure and HLA in healthy donors. The wider study: Genetic ancestry analysis placed about 76% of the 350 to 500 donors that were genotyped in the Caucasian-associated cluster.

PCR involved 60 Vbeta and 13 Jbeta primers. TCRdb keeps only in-frame clones here, not all; method: immunoSEQ multiplex PCR. In the table there are approximately 110,000 clones, more than 60% of which are singletons. The CDR3 sequence is 16 residues long. The trim removed 7 bases at V and 2 bases at J, leaving 9 bases unmatched. Germline V gene lookup returns CDR1 MNHEY and CDR2 SMNVEV (reference sequence). The chain joins TRBV27 to TRBJ2-1, with 9 bases lining up with TRBD1. The sequence came from a woman aged 40 to 50 in good health and CMV-seronegative. Sequencing was performed on PBMCs. The CDR3 loop reads CASTLTGGSAYNEQFF. The CDR3, as DNA: TGTGCCAGCACCCTAACAGGGGGCTCTGCCTACAATGAGCAGTTCTTC.